The clone carrying this T cell receptor beta chain was recorded a few times. As yet, its antigen is unknown. The data originate from a study of T-cell reconstitution after alpha-beta-depleted transplantation in children. Study outcomes and limitations: Expanded clones from the graft, numbering several hundred, reportedly supplied alpha-beta T cells about two months after transplant. For some patients, TCRbeta diversity was high at day 60 because of recipient T cells and thymic progenitors that survived. Newly made T cells mostly supplied T-cell counts and diversity one year after transplant.

Unique molecular identifiers were incorporated into the prepared TCRbeta library. TCRdb re-called the PCR reads with MiXCR, one entry per CDR3 protein. The sample shows around 490,000 distinct CDR3 sequences, about an eighth of them seen only once. This CDR3 spans 17 amino acids. V was pared by 5 bases and J by 1 base, with 19 bases between. The material was PBMCs, mostly from graft donor cells, obtained 180 days after TCRalphabeta/CD19-depleted stem cell transplant. This sequence joins TRBV12-3 or TRBV12-4 and TRBJ2-3; a weak D match, TRBD2 (6 bases). The receptor's source is a female patient younger than 10 who had a stem cell transplant for aplastic anemia, so the T cells may come from the graft donor. Written as DNA, the CDR3 is TGTGCCAGCAGTGACCTCGGGCTAGCGTCTCGCACAGATACGCAGTATTTT. It translates to CASSDLGLASRTDTQYF.